This TCR beta chain derives from a study of cytomegalovirus exposure and HLA in healthy donors. Study-wide background: Of all 380 or so donors who were genotyped, about 80% belonged to the Caucasian-associated ancestry cluster.

Vbeta (60) and Jbeta (13) primers were used in the PCR. TCRdb's copy holds only in-frame clones and misses some; the assay was immunoSEQ multiplex PCR. The table includes 100,000 or so clones, around 81% detected once. The junction had 4 bases not matched to a gene; V was cut back by 6 bases and J by 4 bases. The CDR3 is 13 amino acids. Germline V lookup: CDR1 SEHNR, CDR2 FQNEAQ (reference sequence). General study findings and limits: Researchers catalogued 150 or so TCR beta chains as cytomegalovirus-associated. A previous analysis found most TCR beta V segments productive roughly 87% or roughly 30% of the time. A link between a missense DCLRE1C variant and TCR beta V- and J-gene trimming emerged from a later analysis.

With respect to this clone: What it binds is unknown.

V is TRBV7-9 and J is TRBJ2-7, with TRBD1 matching over 9 bases. Sequenced input: PBMCs. The sequence came from a man aged 40-50 years in good health and CMV-seropositive. DNA of the CDR3: TGTGCCAGCAGATCGACAGGGGGGTACGAGCAGTACTTC. It specifies CASRSTGGYEQYF.